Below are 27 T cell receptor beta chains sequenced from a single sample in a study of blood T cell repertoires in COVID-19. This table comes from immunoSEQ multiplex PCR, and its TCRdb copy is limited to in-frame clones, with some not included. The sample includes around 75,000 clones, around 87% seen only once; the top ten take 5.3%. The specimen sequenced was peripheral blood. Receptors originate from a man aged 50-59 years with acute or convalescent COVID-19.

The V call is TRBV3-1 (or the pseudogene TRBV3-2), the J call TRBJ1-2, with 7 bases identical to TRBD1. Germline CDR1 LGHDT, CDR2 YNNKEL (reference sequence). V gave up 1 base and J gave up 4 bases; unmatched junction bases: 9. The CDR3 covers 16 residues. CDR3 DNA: TGTGCCAGCAGCCAAGGGGCCAGGGGGGACTTCTATGGCTACACCTTC. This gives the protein CASSQGARGDFYGYTF.

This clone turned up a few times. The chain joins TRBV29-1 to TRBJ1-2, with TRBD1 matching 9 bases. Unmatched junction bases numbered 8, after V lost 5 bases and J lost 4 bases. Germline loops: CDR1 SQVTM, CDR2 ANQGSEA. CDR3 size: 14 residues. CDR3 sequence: CSVRGQGGGYGYTF. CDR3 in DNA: TGCAGCGTTAGGGGACAGGGAGGCGGCTATGGCTACACCTTC.

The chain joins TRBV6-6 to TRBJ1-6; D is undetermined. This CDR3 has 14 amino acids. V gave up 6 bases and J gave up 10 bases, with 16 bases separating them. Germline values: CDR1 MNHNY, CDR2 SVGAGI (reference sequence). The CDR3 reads CASSPREGQSPLHF. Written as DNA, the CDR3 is TGTGCCAGCAGCCCCCGGGAGGGCCAATCACCCCTCCACTTT.

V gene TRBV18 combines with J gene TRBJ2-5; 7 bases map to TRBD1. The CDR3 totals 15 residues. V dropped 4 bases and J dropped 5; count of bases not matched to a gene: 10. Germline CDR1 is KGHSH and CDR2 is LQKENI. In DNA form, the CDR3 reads TGTGCCAGCTCACGAGATCAGGGGGTCGGGGAGACCCAGTACTTC. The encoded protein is CASSRDQGVGETQYF. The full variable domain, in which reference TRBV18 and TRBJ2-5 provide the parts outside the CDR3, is NAGVMQNPRHLVRRRGQEARLRCSPMKGHSHVYWYRQLPEEGLKFMVYLQKENIIDESGMPKERFSAEFPKEGPSILRIQQVVRGDSAAYFCASSRDQGVGETQYFGPGTRLLVL.

The chain's CDR3 is CASRARITKNIQYF. The CDR3, as DNA: TGTGCCAGCAGGGCACGAATAACAAAAAACATTCAGTACTTC. V usage is TRBV7-8 and J usage is TRBJ2-4, with no clear D. V lost 6 bases to trimming and J lost 4 bases, with 13 bases between them. CDR3 length: 14 residues. In germline, CDR1 is SGHVS, CDR2 FQNEAQ. Using reference TRBV7-8 and TRBJ2-4 for the parts outside the CDR3, the full variable domain is GAGVSQSPRYKVAKRGQDVALRCDPISGHVSLFWYQQALGQGPEFLTYFQNEAQLDKSGLPSDRFFAERPEGSVSTLKIQRTQQEDSAVYLCASRARITKNIQYFGAGTRLSVL.

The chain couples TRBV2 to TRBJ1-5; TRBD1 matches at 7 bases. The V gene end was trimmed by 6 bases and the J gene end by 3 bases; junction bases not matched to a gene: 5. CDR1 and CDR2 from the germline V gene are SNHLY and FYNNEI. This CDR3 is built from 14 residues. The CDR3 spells CASRGQNFNQPQHF. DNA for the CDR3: TGTGCCAGCAGGGGACAGAACTTCAATCAGCCCCAGCATTTT.

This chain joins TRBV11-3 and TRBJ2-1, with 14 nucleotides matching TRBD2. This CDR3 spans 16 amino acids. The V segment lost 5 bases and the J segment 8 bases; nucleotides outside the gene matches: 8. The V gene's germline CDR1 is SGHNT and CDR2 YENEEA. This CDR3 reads CASSPGTSGSFDEQFF. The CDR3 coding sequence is TGTGCCAGCAGCCCAGGGACTAGCGGGAGTTTCGATGAGCAGTTCTTC.

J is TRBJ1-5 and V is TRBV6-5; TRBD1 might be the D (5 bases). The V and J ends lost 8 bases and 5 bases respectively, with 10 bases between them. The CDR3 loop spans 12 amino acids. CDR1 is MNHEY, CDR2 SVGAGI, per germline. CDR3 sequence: CASVQGHQPQHF. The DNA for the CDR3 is TGTGCCAGCGTGCAGGGCCATCAGCCCCAGCATTTT.

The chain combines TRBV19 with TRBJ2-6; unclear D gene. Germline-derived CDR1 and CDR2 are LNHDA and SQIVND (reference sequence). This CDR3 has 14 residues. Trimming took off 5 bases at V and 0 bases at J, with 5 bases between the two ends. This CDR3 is CASSPNSGANVLTF. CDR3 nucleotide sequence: TGTGCCAGTAGTCCAAACTCTGGGGCCAACGTCCTGACTTTC.

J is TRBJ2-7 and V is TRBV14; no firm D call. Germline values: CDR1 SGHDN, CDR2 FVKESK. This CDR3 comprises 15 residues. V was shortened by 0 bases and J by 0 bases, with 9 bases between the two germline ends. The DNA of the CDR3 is TGTGCCAGCAGCCAAGATTACGCCAGCTCCTACGAGCAGTACTTC. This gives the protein CASSQDYASSYEQYF.

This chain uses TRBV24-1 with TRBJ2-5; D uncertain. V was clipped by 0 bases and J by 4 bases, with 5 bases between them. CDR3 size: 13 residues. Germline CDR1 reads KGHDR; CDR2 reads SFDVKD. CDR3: CATSDLLGETQYF. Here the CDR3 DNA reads TGTGCCACCAGTGATTTGCTCGGAGAGACCCAGTACTTC.

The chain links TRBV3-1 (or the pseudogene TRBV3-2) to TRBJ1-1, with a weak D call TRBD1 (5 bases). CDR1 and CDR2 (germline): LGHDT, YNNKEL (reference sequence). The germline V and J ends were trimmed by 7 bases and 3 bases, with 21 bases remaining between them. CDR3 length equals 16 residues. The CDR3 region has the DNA TGTGCCAGCAAACCAGGGTCCCCCTTTGAGGACACTGAAGCTTTCTTT. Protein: CASKPGSPFEDTEAFF.

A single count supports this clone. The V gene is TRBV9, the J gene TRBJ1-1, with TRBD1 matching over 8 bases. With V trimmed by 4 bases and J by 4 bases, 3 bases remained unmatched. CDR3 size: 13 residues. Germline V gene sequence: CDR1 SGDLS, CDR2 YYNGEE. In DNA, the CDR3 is TGTGCCAGCAGCCTCGGACAGGGCACTGAAGCTTTCTTT. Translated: CASSLGQGTEAFF.

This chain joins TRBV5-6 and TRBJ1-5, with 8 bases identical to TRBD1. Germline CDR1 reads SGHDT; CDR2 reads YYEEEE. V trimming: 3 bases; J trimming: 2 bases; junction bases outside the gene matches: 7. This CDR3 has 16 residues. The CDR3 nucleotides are TGTGCCAGCAGCTCCTTGACAGGGGAAGGCAATCAGCCCCAGCATTTT. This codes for CASSSLTGEGNQPQHF. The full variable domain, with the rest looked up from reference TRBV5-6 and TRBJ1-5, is DAGVTQSPTHLIKTRGQQVTLRCSPKSGHDTVSWYQQALGQGPQFIFQYYEEEERQRGNFPDRFSGHQFPNYSSELNVNALLLGDSALYLCASSSLTGEGNQPQHFGDGTRLSIL.

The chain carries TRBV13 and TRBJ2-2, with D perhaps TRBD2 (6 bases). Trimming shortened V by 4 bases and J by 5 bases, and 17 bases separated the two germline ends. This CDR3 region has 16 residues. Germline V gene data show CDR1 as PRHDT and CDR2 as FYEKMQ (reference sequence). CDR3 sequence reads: CASSSGLASLTGELFF. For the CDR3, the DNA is TGTGCCAGCAGCTCGGGACTTGCCTCATTAACCGGGGAGCTGTTTTTT.

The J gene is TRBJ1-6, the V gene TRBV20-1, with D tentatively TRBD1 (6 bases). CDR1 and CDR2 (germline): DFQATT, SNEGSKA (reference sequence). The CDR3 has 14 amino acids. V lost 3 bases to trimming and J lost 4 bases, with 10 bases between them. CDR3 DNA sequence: TGCAGTGCTAGTCTACAGGGATATAATTCACCCCTCCACTTT. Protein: CSASLQGYNSPLHF.

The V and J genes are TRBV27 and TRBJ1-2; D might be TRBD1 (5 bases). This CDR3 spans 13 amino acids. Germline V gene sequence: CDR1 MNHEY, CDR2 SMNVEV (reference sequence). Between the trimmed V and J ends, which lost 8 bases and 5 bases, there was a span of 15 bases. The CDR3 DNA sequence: TGTGCCAGCCGTTCGGGGGGTCTGTATGGCTACACCTTC. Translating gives CASRSGGLYGYTF.

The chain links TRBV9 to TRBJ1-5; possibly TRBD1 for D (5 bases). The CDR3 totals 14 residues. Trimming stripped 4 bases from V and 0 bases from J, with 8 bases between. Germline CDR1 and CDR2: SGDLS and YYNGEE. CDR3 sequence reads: CASSRGDSNQPQHF. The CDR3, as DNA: TGTGCCAGCAGCAGGGGCGATAGCAATCAGCCCCAGCATTTT. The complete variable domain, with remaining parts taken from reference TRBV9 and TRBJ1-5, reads DSGVTQTPKHLITATGQRVTLRCSPRSGDLSVYWYQQSLDQGLQFLIQYYNGEERAKGNILERFSAQQFPDLHSELNLSSLELGDSALYFCASSRGDSNQPQHFGDGTRLSIL.

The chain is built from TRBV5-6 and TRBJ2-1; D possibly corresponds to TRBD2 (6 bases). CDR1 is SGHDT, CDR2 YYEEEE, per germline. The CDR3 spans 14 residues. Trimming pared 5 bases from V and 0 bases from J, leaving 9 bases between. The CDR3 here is CASRADYSYNEQFF. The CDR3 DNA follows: TGTGCCAGCAGGGCGGACTACTCCTACAATGAGCAGTTCTTC.

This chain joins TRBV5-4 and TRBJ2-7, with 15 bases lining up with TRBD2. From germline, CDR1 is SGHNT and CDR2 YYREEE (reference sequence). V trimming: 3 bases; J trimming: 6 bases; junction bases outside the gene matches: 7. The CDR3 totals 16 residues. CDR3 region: CASSSGLAGGVGEQYF. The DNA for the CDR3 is TGTGCCAGCAGCTCCGGACTAGCGGGAGGGGTTGGCGAGCAGTACTTC.

Here the CDR3 DNA reads TGTGCCAGTAGTATAGCCCCCAGGGTCCATCAGCCCCAGCATTTT. This gives the protein CASSIAPRVHQPQHF. The chain recombines TRBV19 with TRBJ1-5; possible D gene TRBD1, 5 bases. Germline lookup yields CDR1 LNHDA and CDR2 SQIVND (reference sequence). The CDR3 extends over 15 amino acids. V lost 1 base and J lost 5, with 12 bases in between.

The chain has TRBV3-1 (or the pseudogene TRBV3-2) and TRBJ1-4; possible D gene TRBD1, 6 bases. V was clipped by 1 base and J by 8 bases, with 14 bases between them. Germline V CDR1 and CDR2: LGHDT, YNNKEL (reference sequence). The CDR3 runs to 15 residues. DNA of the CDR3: TGTGCCAGCAGCCAAGCCCGGGGGGCGCGGGAAAAACTGTTTTTT. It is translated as CASSQARGAREKLFF.

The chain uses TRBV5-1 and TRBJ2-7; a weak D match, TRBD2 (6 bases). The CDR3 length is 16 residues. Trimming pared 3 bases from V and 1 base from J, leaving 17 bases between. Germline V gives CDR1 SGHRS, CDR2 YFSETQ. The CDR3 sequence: CASSWVLGGSSYEQYF. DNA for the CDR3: TGCGCCAGCAGCTGGGTCCTGGGGGGATCTTCCTACGAGCAGTACTTC.

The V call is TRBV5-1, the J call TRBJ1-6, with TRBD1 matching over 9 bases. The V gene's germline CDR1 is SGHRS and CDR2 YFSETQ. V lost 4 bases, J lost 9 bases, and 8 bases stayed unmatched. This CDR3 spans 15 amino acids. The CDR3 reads CASSLGDRESSPLHF. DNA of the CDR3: TGCGCCAGCAGCCTAGGGGACAGGGAAAGTTCACCCCTCCACTTT.

The CDR3 region has the DNA TGTGCCAGCTCACTTCGAGGACAGGGACCCTACGAGCAGTACTTC. It specifies CASSLRGQGPYEQYF. The chain recombines TRBV6-5 with TRBJ2-7, with TRBD1 matching 8 bases. CDR1 and CDR2 (germline): MNHEY, SVGAGI. V was clipped by 8 bases and J by 2 bases; unmatched bases: 11. The length of the CDR3 is 15 residues.

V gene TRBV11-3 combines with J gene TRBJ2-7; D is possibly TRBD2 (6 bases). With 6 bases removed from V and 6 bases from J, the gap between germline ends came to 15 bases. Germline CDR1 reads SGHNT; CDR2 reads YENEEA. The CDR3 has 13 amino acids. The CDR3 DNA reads TGTGCCAGCAGGTTCGGGGGTTCCGGCGAGCAGTACTTC. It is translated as CASRFGGSGEQYF. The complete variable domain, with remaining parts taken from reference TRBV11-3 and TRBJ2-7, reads EAGVVQSPRYKIIEKKQPVAFWCNPISGHNTLYWYLQNLGQGPELLIRYENEEAVDDSQLPKDRFSAERLKGVDSTLKIQPAELGDSAVYLCASRFGGSGEQYFGPGTRLTVT.

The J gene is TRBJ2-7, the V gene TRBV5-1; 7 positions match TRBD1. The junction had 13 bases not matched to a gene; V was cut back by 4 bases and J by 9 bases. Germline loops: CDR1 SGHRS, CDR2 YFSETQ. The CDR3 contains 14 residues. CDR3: CASSIRDRGAGQYF. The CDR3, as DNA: TGCGCCAGCAGCATACGGGACAGAGGAGCTGGGCAGTACTTC.